This TCR beta chain was recovered during a study of OX40 agonist ivuxolimab in advanced cancers. Broader study findings: Low normalized T-cell clonal expansion was also seen in some nonresponders. The CD4+ and CD8+ T cells in the blood had expanded clonally by week 6 at 0.1 to 3.0 mg/kg.

The germline CDR1 and CDR2 sequences are ENHRY and SYGVKD. V lost 4 bases to trimming and J lost 1 base, with 17 bases between them. The CDR3 extends over 16 amino acids. Systemic immunosuppression or autoimmune disease history was grounds to exclude patients. This clone has just a few counts. No antigen is known for it. Profiled with immunoSEQ multiplex PCR; TCRdb holds only in-frame clones, not every one. The profile shows over 40,000 clones, approximately 83% of them singletons. The V gene is TRBV10-3, the J gene TRBJ2-7, with D perhaps TRBD1 (6 bases). The TCR originated in an adult with an advanced solid tumor such as melanoma, head and neck, liver or kidney cancer. The sample here was CD4+ or CD8+ T cells sorted from blood, taken in a trial of the OX40 agonist ivuxolimab. The CDR3 DNA reads TGTGCCATCAGTGGAACAGGGCTACTTCTTTCCTACGAGCAGTACTTC. This encodes CAISGTGLLLSYEQYF.